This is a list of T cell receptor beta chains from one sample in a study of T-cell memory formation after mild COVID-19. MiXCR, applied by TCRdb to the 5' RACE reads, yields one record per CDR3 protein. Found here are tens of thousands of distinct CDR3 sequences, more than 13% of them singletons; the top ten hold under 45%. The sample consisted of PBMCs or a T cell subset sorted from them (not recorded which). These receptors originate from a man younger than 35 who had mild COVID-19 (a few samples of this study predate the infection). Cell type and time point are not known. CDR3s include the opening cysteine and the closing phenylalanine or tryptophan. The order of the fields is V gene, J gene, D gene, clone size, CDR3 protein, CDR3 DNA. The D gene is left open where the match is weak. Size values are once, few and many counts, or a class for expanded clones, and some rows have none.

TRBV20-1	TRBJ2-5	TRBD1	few	CSATPLTGEQTQYF	TGCAGTGCCACACCTTTGACAGGGGAGCAGACCCAGTACTTC
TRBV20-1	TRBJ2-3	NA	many	CSAYSGGVRGDTQYF	TGCAGTGCATATTCTGGAGGTGTCAGGGGAGATACGCAGTATTTT
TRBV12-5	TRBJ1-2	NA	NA	CASGLVRALTNYGYTF	TGTGCTAGTGGTTTGGTACGAGCTCTTACTAACTATGGCTACACCTTC
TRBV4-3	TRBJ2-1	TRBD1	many	CASSPRQGRIHEQFF	TGCGCCAGCAGCCCGAGACAGGGAAGGATCCATGAGCAGTTCTTC
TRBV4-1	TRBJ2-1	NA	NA	CASSQGFRGTYNEQFF	TGCGCCAGCAGCCAAGGGTTCAGGGGCACCTACAATGAGCAGTTCTTC
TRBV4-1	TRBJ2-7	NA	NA	CASGAGLSYEQYF	TGCGCCTCCGGGGCGGGACTCAGCTACGAGCAGTACTTC
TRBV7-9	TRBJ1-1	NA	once	CASSFQGLGFTEAFF	TGTGCCAGCAGCTTCCAGGGGCTGGGGTTCACTGAAGCTTTCTTT
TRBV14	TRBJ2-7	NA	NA	CASSQGKGESYEQYF	TGTGCCAGCAGCCAAGGGAAGGGAGAATCCTACGAGCAGTACTTC
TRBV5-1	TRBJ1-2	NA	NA	CASSFDPEPSQGYTF	TGCGCCAGCAGCTTCGACCCGGAGCCGAGCCAGGGCTACACCTTC
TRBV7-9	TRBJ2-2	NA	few	CASTRSGELFF	TGTGCCAGCACCAGATCCGGGGAGCTGTTTTTT
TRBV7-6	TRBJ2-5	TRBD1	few	CASSVGQATQETQYF	TGTGCCAGCAGCGTGGGACAGGCAACCCAAGAGACCCAGTACTTC
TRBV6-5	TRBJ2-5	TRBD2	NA	CASSYRVAGGEETQYF	TGTGCCAGCAGTTACAGAGTAGCGGGGGGTGAGGAGACCCAGTACTTC
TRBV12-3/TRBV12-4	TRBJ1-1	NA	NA	CASSLPTLGWTEAFF	TGTGCCAGCAGTTTACCAACGCTCGGATGGACTGAAGCTTTCTTT
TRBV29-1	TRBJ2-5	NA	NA	CSVASEETQYF	TGCAGCGTTGCAAGCGAGGAGACCCAGTACTTC
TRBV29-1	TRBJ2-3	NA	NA	CSVEYGIQSPDTQYF	TGCAGCGTTGAGTACGGAATCCAGTCCCCAGATACGCAGTATTTT
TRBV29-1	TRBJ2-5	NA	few	CSVEWPGLQTQYF	TGCAGCGTTGAATGGCCGGGGTTGCAGACCCAGTACTTC
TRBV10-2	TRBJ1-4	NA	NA	CASSERAVNPEKLFF	TGCGCCAGCAGTGAAAGAGCGGTAAACCCTGAAAAACTGTTTTTT
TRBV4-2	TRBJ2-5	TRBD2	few	CASSAGLNSQETQYF	TGTGCCAGCTCAGCGGGACTCAACTCCCAAGAGACCCAGTACTTC
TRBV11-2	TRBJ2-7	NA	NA	CASSLGAYEQYF	TGTGCCAGCAGCTTGGGGGCCTACGAGCAGTACTTC
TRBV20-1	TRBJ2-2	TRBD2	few	CSARGSGGAYTGELFF	TGCAGTGCTAGAGGGAGCGGGGGGGCGTACACCGGGGAGCTGTTTTTT
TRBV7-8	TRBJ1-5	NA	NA	CASSFRRAGDNNQPQHF	TGTGCCAGCAGCTTTCGAAGGGCAGGGGACAACAATCAGCCCCAGCATTTT
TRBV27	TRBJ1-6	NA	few	CASSFLKGLNSPLHF	TGTGCCAGCAGTTTCCTGAAGGGCCTCAATTCACCCCTCCACTTT
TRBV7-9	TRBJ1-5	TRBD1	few	CASSTTGENQPQHF	TGTGCCAGCAGCACCACAGGGGAAAATCAGCCCCAGCATTTT
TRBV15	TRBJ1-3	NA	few	CATSRDGSSADTIYF	TGTGCCACCAGCAGAGACGGGTCATCTGCGGACACCATATATTTT
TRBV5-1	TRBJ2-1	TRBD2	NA	CASSSLSGGVYNEQFF	TGCGCCAGCAGCTCCCTTAGCGGGGGAGTGTACAATGAGCAGTTCTTC
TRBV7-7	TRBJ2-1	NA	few	CASSADSYNEQFF	TGTGCCAGCAGCGCCGACAGCTACAATGAGCAGTTCTTC
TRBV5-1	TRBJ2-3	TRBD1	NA	CASSLEGQYTDTQYF	TGCGCCAGCAGCTTGGAGGGACAGTACACAGATACGCAGTATTTT
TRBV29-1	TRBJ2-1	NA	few	CSVDVASYNEQFF	TGCAGCGTTGATGTCGCCTCCTACAATGAGCAGTTCTTC
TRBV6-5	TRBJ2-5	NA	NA	CATDNQETQYF	TGTGCAACGGACAACCAAGAGACCCAGTACTTC
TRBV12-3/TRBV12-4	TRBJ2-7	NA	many	CASSLTSASYEQYF	TGTGCCAGCAGTTTGACTTCCGCCTCCTACGAGCAGTACTTC
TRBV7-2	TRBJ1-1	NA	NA	CASSLQRPNTEAFF	TGTGCCAGCAGCTTACAACGGCCGAACACTGAAGCTTTCTTT
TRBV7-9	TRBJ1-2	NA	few	CASSSDNYGYTF	TGTGCCAGCAGCTCCGACAACTATGGCTACACCTTC
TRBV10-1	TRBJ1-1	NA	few	CASSSGPGTEAFF	TGCGCCAGCAGTTCTGGACCCGGGACTGAAGCTTTCTTT
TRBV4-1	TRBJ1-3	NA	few	CASSQAKRSPVGNTIYF	TGCGCCAGCAGCCAAGCAAAACGAAGTCCGGTTGGAAACACCATATATTTT
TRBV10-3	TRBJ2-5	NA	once	CAISQTDYQETQYF	TGTGCCATCAGCCAGACAGATTACCAAGAGACCCAGTACTTC
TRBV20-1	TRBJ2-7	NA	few	CSAHRESYEQYF	TGCAGTGCCCACAGGGAATCCTACGAGCAGTACTTC
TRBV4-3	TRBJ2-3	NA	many	CASSQDGGPATDTQYF	TGCGCCAGCAGCCAAGACGGCGGGCCCGCCACAGATACGCAGTATTTT